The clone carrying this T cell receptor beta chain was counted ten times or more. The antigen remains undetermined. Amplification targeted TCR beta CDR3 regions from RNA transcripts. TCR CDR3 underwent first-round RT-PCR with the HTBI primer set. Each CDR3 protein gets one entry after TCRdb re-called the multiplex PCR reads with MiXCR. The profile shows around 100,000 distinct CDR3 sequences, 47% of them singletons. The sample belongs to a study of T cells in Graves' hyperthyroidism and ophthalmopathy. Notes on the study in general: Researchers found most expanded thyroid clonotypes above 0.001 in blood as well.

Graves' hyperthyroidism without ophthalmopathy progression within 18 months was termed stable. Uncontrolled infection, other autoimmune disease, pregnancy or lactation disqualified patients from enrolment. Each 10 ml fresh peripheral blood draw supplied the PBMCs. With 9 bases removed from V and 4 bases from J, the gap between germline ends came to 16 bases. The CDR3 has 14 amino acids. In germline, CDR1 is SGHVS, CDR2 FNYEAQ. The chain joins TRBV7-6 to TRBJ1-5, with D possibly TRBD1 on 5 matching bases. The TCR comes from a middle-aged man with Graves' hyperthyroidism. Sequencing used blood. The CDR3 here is CASSFGTGNQPQHF. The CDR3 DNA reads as TGTGCCAGTAGTTTCGGGACGGGGAATCAGCCCCAGCATTTT.